Each of the 28 T cell receptor beta chains below was sequenced from the same sample in a study of control samples from healthy donors and cancer patients. Only in-frame clones appear in the TCRdb table, and some are missing; sequencing was by immunoSEQ multiplex PCR. Of some 130,000 clones listed, roughly 86% are singletons. What was sequenced was PBMCs. The receptors here all came from a man aged 50-60 years with head and neck cancer.

The V gene is TRBV2, the J gene TRBJ1-4, with D unresolved. CDR1 is SNHLY, CDR2 FYNNEI, per germline. V lost 6 bases and J 0 bases, leaving 14 bases between the germline ends. The CDR3 sequence is 16 residues long. Here the CDR3 reads CASRSPGVATNEKLFF. The DNA of the CDR3 is TGTGCCAGCAGGAGCCCGGGAGTTGCAACTAATGAAAAACTGTTTTTT.

The chain is built from TRBV12-3 or TRBV12-4 and TRBJ1-2; D is undetermined. The CDR3 spans 11 residues. V lost 8 bases and J 4 bases, leaving 8 bases between the germline ends. The CDR3 reads CASGESYGYTF. DNA of the CDR3: TGTGCCAGCGGGGAGTCCTATGGCTACACCTTC.

The V gene is TRBV6-5, the J gene TRBJ1-6; possible D gene TRBD1, 5 bases. Germline-derived CDR1 and CDR2 are MNHEY and SVGAGI. Trimming cost V 0 bases and J 6 bases, with 12 bases left between them. There are 16 residues in the CDR3. This CDR3 is CASSYSLGLGNSPLHF. The CDR3 DNA is TGTGCCAGCAGTTACTCGCTGGGGCTGGGTAATTCACCCCTCCACTTT.

This clone was seen a single time. This rearrangement joins TRBV9 to TRBJ2-1, with 9 nucleotides matching TRBD1. This CDR3 is 15 amino acids long. In germline, CDR1 is SGDLS, CDR2 YYNGEE. The trim removed 0 bases at V and 9 bases at J, leaving 7 bases unmatched. This CDR3 reads CASSVGGTGLREQFF. The CDR3 region has the DNA TGTGCCAGCAGCGTAGGGGGGACAGGGTTGCGTGAGCAGTTCTTC.

The chain couples TRBV6-5 to TRBJ2-7; 10 bases match TRBD2. This CDR3 is 14 amino acids long. The trim removed 6 bases at V and 3 bases at J, leaving 5 bases unmatched. Per the germline V gene, CDR1 is MNHEY and CDR2 is SVGAGI. In DNA form, the CDR3 reads TGTGCCAGCAGCCTAGCGGGAGTTAACTACGAGCAGTACTTC. Translation: CASSLAGVNYEQYF.

This clone came up a few times. The J gene is TRBJ2-7, the V gene TRBV29-1; 9 nucleotides agree with TRBD1. From germline, CDR1 is SQVTM and CDR2 ANQGSEA. The CDR3 has 13 residues. V trimming: 7 bases; J trimming: 2 bases; junction bases outside the gene matches: 6. CDR3 DNA sequence: TGCAGCGCGCAGGACAGGGGAACCTACGAGCAGTACTTC. Protein: CSAQDRGTYEQYF.

This chain connects TRBV5-4 to TRBJ1-1; maybe TRBD1 (6 bases). Germline V CDR1 and CDR2: SGHNT, YYREEE (reference sequence). Trimming stripped 2 bases from V and 0 bases from J, with 11 bases between. The CDR3 sequence is 15 residues long. The CDR3 coding sequence is TGTGCCAGCAGCTTACAGGGCTCTATGAACACTGAAGCTTTCTTT. Encoded protein: CASSLQGSMNTEAFF. Full variable domain (rest looked up from reference TRBV5-4 and TRBJ1-1): ETGVTQSPTHLIKTRGQQVTLRCSSQSGHNTVSWYQQALGQGPQFIFQYYREEENGRGNFPPRFSGLQFPNYSSELNVNALELDDSALYLCASSLQGSMNTEAFFGQGTRLTVV.

CDR3 nucleotide sequence: TGTGCCATCAGTGAGGGAGGACCCAGCTCCTACGAGCAGTACTTC. It codes for CAISEGGPSSYEQYF. The genes are TRBV10-3 and TRBJ2-7; possible D gene TRBD2, 5 bases. The CDR3 covers 15 residues. V lost 2 bases and J 0 bases, leaving 11 bases between the germline ends. Germline V lookup: CDR1 ENHRY, CDR2 SYGVKD.

This rearrangement joins TRBV7-9 to TRBJ1-4, with no clear D. The CDR3 covers 10 residues. The V end was cut by 8 bases, the J end by 7 bases, with 5 bases between. Germline V gene data show CDR1 as SEHNR and CDR2 as FQNEAQ (reference sequence). The CDR3 coding sequence is TGTGCCAGCTCGGGTGAAAAACTGTTTTTT. Translation: CASSGEKLFF.

V and J are TRBV10-3 and TRBJ2-7; TRBD1 aligns across 7 bases. Germline loops: CDR1 ENHRY, CDR2 SYGVKD. The V and J ends lost 3 bases and 3 bases, in that order; junction bases with no gene match: 8. This CDR3 has 15 residues. As DNA, the CDR3 is TGTGCCATCAGTGACTTTCGACAGGGTAACTACGAGCAGTACTTC. Translating gives CAISDFRQGNYEQYF.

This chain joins TRBV19 and TRBJ1-4, with D possibly matching TRBD1 (6 bases). Per the germline V gene, CDR1 is LNHDA and CDR2 is SQIVND (reference sequence). This CDR3 spans 16 amino acids. Trimming removed 5 bases from V and 4 bases from J, with 17 bases in between. The CDR3 sequence: CASSPRPGQNNEKLFF. The CDR3 coding sequence is TGTGCCAGTAGTCCCAGACCCGGACAGAATAATGAAAAACTGTTTTTT.

The rearrangement uses TRBV6-4 and TRBJ2-6; 10 nucleotides agree with TRBD1. The germline V gene encodes CDR1 MRHNA and CDR2 SNTAGT. This CDR3 spans 18 amino acids. After removal of 0 bases from V and 3 bases from J, the junction contained 5 bases not matched to a gene. The CDR3 coding sequence is TGTGCCAGCAGTGACTCAGGACAGGGGGAAGGTGGGGCCAACGTCCTGACTTTC. Amino acids: CASSDSGQGEGGANVLTF.

This clone appeared a few times. J is TRBJ2-2 and V is TRBV25-1; TRBD1 agrees at 11 bases. From germline, CDR1 is MGHDK and CDR2 SYGVNS. The V gene end was trimmed by 4 bases and the J gene end by 6 bases; junction bases not matched to a gene: 1. The CDR3 consists of 14 residues. CDR3 coding DNA: TGTGCCAGCAGTGCGGGACAGGGGGCCGGGGAGCTGTTTTTT. It yields the protein CASSAGQGAGELFF.

In this sample, this clone turned up once. V and J are TRBV7-2 and TRBJ1-4, with D uncertain. Looked up from germline, CDR1 is SGHTA and CDR2 is FQGNSA. The V gene lost 5 bases and the J gene lost 5 bases, with 9 bases spanning the gap. This CDR3 contains 13 residues. The CDR3 bases are TGTGCCAGCAGCCCGGGGTGGAATGAAAAACTGTTTTTT. Translating it yields CASSPGWNEKLFF.

This clone was observed once. The J gene is TRBJ2-1, the V gene TRBV4-1; 7 bases align to TRBD2. This CDR3 spans 16 amino acids. After removal of 4 bases from V and 4 bases from J, the junction contained 10 bases not matched to a gene. CDR1 and CDR2 from the germline V gene are MGHRA and YSYEKL. CDR3 sequence (DNA): TGCGCCAGCAGCCGCCCCCGAGGGACTACTTACAATGAGCAGTTCTTC. Translation: CASSRPRGTTYNEQFF.

The gene calls are TRBV29-1 and TRBJ2-7, with D maybe TRBD2 (6 bases). This CDR3 contains 16 residues. CDR1 is SQVTM and CDR2 is ANQGSEA in the germline V gene. With 3 bases removed from V and 2 bases from J, the gap between germline ends came to 20 bases. The CDR3 nucleotides are TGCAGCGTTGAGCAGGCTAGCGTCGCTACTCCCTACGAGCAGTACTTC. This sequence encodes CSVEQASVATPYEQYF.

V and J are TRBV6-6 and TRBJ1-5; weak D call: TRBD1 (5 bases). The CDR3 totals 14 residues. Trimming removed 0 bases at V and 7 bases at J, with 10 bases between. Per the germline V gene, CDR1 is MNHNY and CDR2 is SVGAGI (reference sequence). The CDR3 DNA follows: TGTGCCAGCAGTTACTCTACAGGATTGCAGCCCCAGCATTTT. Translating it yields CASSYSTGLQPQHF.

J is TRBJ2-7 and V is TRBV28; D not certain. V was trimmed by 6 bases and J by 6 bases, leaving 12 bases between them. Germline lookup yields CDR1 MDHEN and CDR2 SYDVKM. The CDR3 loop spans 12 amino acids. The CDR3 reads CASSRQSVEQYF. The CDR3 DNA sequence: TGTGCCAGCAGCCGTCAATCGGTCGAGCAGTACTTC.

As DNA, the CDR3 is TGTGCCAGCAGCCCCGCCTTACCTGGGGCCAACGTCCTGACTTTC. Its protein product is CASSPALPGANVLTF. The chain joins TRBV7-3 to TRBJ2-6; D not resolved. Trimming removed 5 bases at V and 2 bases at J, with 10 bases between. Germline V CDR1 and CDR2: SGHTA, FQGTGA. The CDR3 length is 15 residues.

The J gene is TRBJ2-5, the V gene TRBV6-5; D may be TRBD1 (5 bases). V lost 6 bases and J lost 1, with 12 bases in between. The V gene's germline CDR1 is MNHEY and CDR2 SVGAGI. This CDR3 has 14 residues. The CDR3 protein is CASRNRRSQETQYF. CDR3 in DNA: TGTGCCAGCAGAAACAGGCGATCCCAAGAGACCCAGTACTTC.

The sample holds a few counts of this clone. The gene calls are TRBV5-4 and TRBJ2-7, with TRBD1 identical over 11 bases. Trimming took 4 bases from V and 0 from J; bases not matched to a gene: 3. CDR1 is SGHNT, CDR2 YYREEE, per germline (reference sequence). The CDR3 runs to 15 residues. CDR3 residues: CASSLGTGGSYEQYF. CDR3 sequence (DNA): TGTGCCAGCAGCCTCGGGACAGGGGGCTCCTACGAGCAGTACTTC.

The CDR3 DNA is TGCGCCAGCAGCCAAGATAGGGTAGACACCGTGAACACTGAAGCTTTCTTT. Protein product: CASSQDRVDTVNTEAFF. V and J are TRBV4-1 and TRBJ1-1; D ambiguous. This CDR3 is built from 17 residues. Trimming took 0 bases from V and 0 from J, leaving 14 bases between them. CDR1 is MGHRA and CDR2 is YSYEKL in the germline V gene.

This sequence joins TRBV5-8 and TRBJ1-6; 8 bases line up with TRBD1. The CDR3 is made up of 15 amino acids. Per germline, CDR1 SGHTS and CDR2 YDEGEE. V lost 2 bases and J lost 5; bases outside the gene matches: 3. The CDR3, as DNA: TGTGCCAGCAGCTTCTACAGGGGGAATAATTCACCCCTCCACTTT. Residues: CASSFYRGNNSPLHF.

The chain joins TRBV3-1 (or the pseudogene TRBV3-2) to TRBJ1-1; no firm D call. The V gene's germline CDR1 is LGHDT and CDR2 YNNKEL (reference sequence). This CDR3 region has 14 residues. Trimming pared 3 bases from V and 1 base from J, leaving 9 bases between. The CDR3 coding sequence is TGTGCCAGCAGCCAGACGGGAGGGAACACTGAAGCTTTCTTT. It codes for CASSQTGGNTEAFF.

The chain is built from TRBV6-1 and TRBJ2-7, with 11 nucleotides matching TRBD2. The length of the CDR3 is 16 residues. Trimming at V came to 3 bases and at J to 3 bases, leaving 7 bases not matched to a gene. From germline, CDR1 is MNHNS and CDR2 SASEGT. The CDR3 here is CASSEIAGGGFYEQYF. CDR3 in DNA: TGTGCCAGCAGTGAGATAGCGGGAGGGGGTTTCTACGAGCAGTACTTC.

The chain recombines TRBV6-6 with TRBJ1-1, with D tentatively TRBD1 (6 bases). This CDR3 has 13 residues. V gave up 2 bases and J gave up 5 bases, with 9 bases separating them. The germline CDR1 and CDR2 sequences are MNHNY and SVGAGI (reference sequence). The CDR3 DNA sequence: TGTGCCAGCAGTTACAATAGGGGGACTGAAGCTTTCTTT. Encoded protein: CASSYNRGTEAFF.

This clone occurred a few times. This chain connects TRBV19 to TRBJ1-2, with unresolved D. The V gene lost 2 bases and the J gene lost 6 bases, with 16 bases spanning the gap. Germline V gene sequence: CDR1 LNHDA, CDR2 SQIVND (reference sequence). This CDR3 contains 15 residues. The CDR3, as DNA: TGTGCCAGTAGTATACTCAGCTCCGGAGCCCATGGCTACACCTTC. It codes for CASSILSSGAHGYTF.

This chain connects TRBV11-2 to TRBJ2-7; either TRBD1 or TRBD2 may supply D (6 bases each). Trimming shortened V by 3 bases and J by 1 base, and 13 bases separated the two germline ends. The germline gives CDR1 SGHAT, CDR2 FQNNGV. The CDR3 runs to 15 residues. CDR3 residues: CASSFEEGGSYEQYF. The CDR3 coding sequence is TGTGCCAGCAGCTTTGAGGAAGGGGGGTCCTACGAGCAGTACTTC.